The clone carrying this T cell receptor beta chain was seen more than once but under ten times. As yet, its antigen is unknown. The V gene's germline CDR1 is SGHTA and CDR2 FQGNSA. The length of the CDR3 is 15 residues. Trimming took 1 base from V and 7 from J, leaving 16 bases between them. This entry is derived from a study of cytomegalovirus exposure and HLA in healthy donors. The wider study: In an earlier analysis, 90 million to 120 million unique TCR beta sequences were found from 150 million to 200 million T cells. Notes on the study in general: Donor immune exposure was known only as CMV serostatus. Among the sequence variants, a highly shared cluster was likely an artifact of sequencing.

Use of 60 Vbeta and 13 Jbeta primers characterized the PCR. This table comes from immunoSEQ multiplex PCR, and its TCRdb copy is limited to in-frame clones, with some not included. The repertoire has around 170,000 clones, about three quarters of them found once; the top ten carry about 1.5%. This receptor was identified in a young man in good health and CMV-seronegative. Sequencing was carried out using PBMCs. The J gene is TRBJ1-2, the V gene TRBV7-2; D might be TRBD1 (6 bases). Here the CDR3 reads CASSLDGQFLSGYTF. CDR3 DNA: TGTGCCAGCAGCTTAGATGGACAGTTTCTTAGTGGCTACACCTTC.